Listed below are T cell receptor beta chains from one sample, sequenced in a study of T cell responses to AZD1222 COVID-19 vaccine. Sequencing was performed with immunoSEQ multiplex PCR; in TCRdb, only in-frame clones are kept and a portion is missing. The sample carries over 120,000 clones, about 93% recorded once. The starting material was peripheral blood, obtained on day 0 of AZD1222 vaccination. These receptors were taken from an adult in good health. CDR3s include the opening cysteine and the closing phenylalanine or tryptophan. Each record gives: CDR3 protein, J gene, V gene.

cdr3_aa: CAISPGTGSGNTIYF
j_call: TRBJ1-3
v_call: TRBV10-3

cdr3_aa: CARGSAMNTEAFF
j_call: TRBJ1-1
v_call: TRBV30

cdr3_aa: CASRVSGELFF
j_call: TRBJ2-2
v_call: TRBV5-1

cdr3_aa: CASSSGTSFGNEQFF
j_call: TRBJ2-1
v_call: TRBV11-3

cdr3_aa: CASSQTGVAYEQYF
j_call: TRBJ2-7
v_call: TRBV18

cdr3_aa: CASSQEASSYNSPLHF
j_call: TRBJ1-6
v_call: TRBV14

cdr3_aa: CASSWRGLEYEQYF
j_call: TRBJ2-7
v_call: TRBV28

cdr3_aa: CASSQGIRFEAFF
j_call: TRBJ1-1
v_call: TRBV4-3

cdr3_aa: CASSIGRGNQPQHF
j_call: TRBJ1-5
v_call: TRBV19

cdr3_aa: CASSERGRKAFF
j_call: TRBJ1-1
v_call: TRBV27

cdr3_aa: CASTAVLSPGELFF
j_call: TRBJ2-2
v_call: TRBV2

cdr3_aa: CSVGGQGNTEAFF
j_call: TRBJ1-1
v_call: TRBV29-1

cdr3_aa: CAITTGNWAKAGSTDTQYF
j_call: TRBJ2-3
v_call: TRBV2

cdr3_aa: CASSLSPGQGVWGQETQYF
j_call: TRBJ2-5
v_call: TRBV27

cdr3_aa: CASSESQHNQPQHF
j_call: TRBJ1-5
v_call: TRBV6-1

cdr3_aa: CASSLAPTGGSNSPLHF
j_call: TRBJ1-6
v_call: TRBV7-2

cdr3_aa: CASSLEETQYF
j_call: TRBJ2-5
v_call: TRBV5-1

cdr3_aa: CASSYGTSNEKLFF
j_call: TRBJ1-4
v_call: TRBV2